The clone carrying this TCR beta chain was seen at least ten times. Antigen: not known. Trimming took off 6 bases at V and 1 base at J, with 16 bases between the two ends. The germline V gene encodes CDR1 MDHEN and CDR2 SYDVKM. This CDR3 region has 16 residues. This record belongs to a study of response to subunit inactivated influenza vaccine. TCRdb ran MiXCR on the RT-PCR reads and lists one entry per CDR3 protein. In the table there are roughly 570,000 distinct CDR3 sequences, over 10% of which are singletons. Notes on the study in general: Only a handful of new T cells, the authors suggested, are recruited with each seasonal influenza vaccination.

This clonotype was sampled from a man aged 50-60 years who received an inactivated influenza vaccine. J is TRBJ2-1 and V is TRBV28, with a tentative D call TRBD2 (7 bases). The sequencing here drew on PBMCs from blood, taken about 40 days after vaccination. The CDR3 loop reads CASSKGGTASYNEQFF. For the CDR3, the DNA is TGTGCCAGCAGCAAGGGGGGGACGGCATCCTACAATGAGCAGTTCTTC.